Shown below are 17 T cell receptor beta chains from a single sample sequenced in a study of shared clonotypes between healthy human individuals (dated by TCRdb to the early 2020s). Libraries were constructed by the immunoSEQ multiplex PCR assay. Sourced from immuneACCESS, this table was stored by TCRdb with only in-frame sequences that have V and J called. A share of the clones is absent; for the studies checked, an unresolved V gene accounts for under half, and the remainder has no known explanation. The sample records a few hundred thousand clones, just over 75% of which are singletons. Together, the top ten hold about 12% of the sample. Sequenced sample: PBMCs. Source of these receptors: a woman in her forties in good health. Some clones in this sample may be carry-over from other donors' samples.

This clone was seen more than once but under ten times. The chain recombines TRBV30 with TRBJ2-7; D is undetermined. CDR1 and CDR2 from the germline V gene are GTSNPN and SVGIG (reference sequence). CDR3 length: 14 residues. V was shortened by 4 bases and J by 2 bases, with 15 bases between the two germline ends. CDR3 protein: CAWNRPDWTYEQYF. DNA of the CDR3: TGTGCCTGGAACCGGCCAGATTGGACCTACGAGCAGTACTTC.

V is TRBV6-7 and J is TRBJ2-7; 15 bases agree with TRBD2. TRBV6-7 is an open reading frame, and its role is uncertain. CDR3 length: 17 amino acids. V lost 4 bases and J lost 4; bases outside the gene matches: 8. CDR3 nucleotides: TGTGCCAGCAGTTCCGGACTAGCGGGAGGGCCAGAGTACGAGCAGTACTTC. Translating it yields CASSSGLAGGPEYEQYF.

For this clone: An end of the junction does not agree with germline; a read error may underlie this. The V and J genes are TRBV6-1 and TRBJ1-5, with D unclear. Germline values: CDR1 MNHNS, CDR2 SASEGT. The CDR3 runs to 13 residues. As DNA, the CDR3 is TGTGCCAGCAGTTATCTTAGCAATCAGCCCCTGCATTTT. This gives the protein CASSYLSNQPLHF.

This clone was detected only a few times. Written as DNA, the CDR3 is TGTGCCAGCAGCTTGTGGGGACATCGGGCGAACACTGAAGCTTTCTTT. This gives the protein CASSLWGHRANTEAFF. V is TRBV5-4 and J is TRBJ1-1; maybe TRBD1 (6 bases). V lost 1 base, J lost 1 base, and 14 bases lay in between. Germline loops: CDR1 SGHNT, CDR2 YYREEE (reference sequence). The CDR3 length is 16 residues.

This CDR3 reads CASSLNGLGETQYF. The CDR3 region has the DNA TGTGCCAGCAGCTTGAATGGTCTTGGAGAGACCCAGTACTTC. The genes are TRBV5-6 and TRBJ2-5, with D hard to call. The CDR3 totals 14 residues. V shed 1 base and J shed 4 bases, with 11 bases lying between them. Germline V lookup: CDR1 SGHDT, CDR2 YYEEEE.

V gene TRBV10-1 combines with J gene TRBJ2-5; 9 bases are shared with TRBD1. The germline CDR1 and CDR2 sequences are WNHNN and SYGVQD (reference sequence). With 3 bases clipped from V and 1 base from J, the junction kept 3 bases outside the gene matches. The CDR3 runs to 15 residues. CDR3 nucleotide sequence: TGCGCCAGCAGTGACCTGACAGGGGGCCAAGAGACCCAGTACTTC. Residues: CASSDLTGGQETQYF.

This clone was observed once. The rearrangement uses TRBV7-8 and TRBJ2-3; 7 bases map to TRBD2. The CDR3 contains 14 residues. The germline V gene encodes CDR1 SGHVS and CDR2 FQNEAQ. The trim removed 5 bases at V and 4 bases at J, leaving 6 bases unmatched. CDR3 residues: CASSPRAGADTQYF. In DNA form, the CDR3 reads TGTGCCAGCAGCCCAAGGGCGGGGGCAGATACGCAGTATTTT.

To note about this clone: This likely came from a read error, as a far larger clone is one base away. The chain has TRBV29-1 and TRBJ2-3, with TRBD2 matching over 8 bases. Unmatched junction bases numbered 5, after V lost 4 bases and J lost 2 bases. This CDR3 contains 14 residues. In germline, CDR1 is SQVTM, CDR2 ANQGSEA. Here the CDR3 reads CSVARGGNTDTQYF. The CDR3 nucleotides read TGCAGCGTTGCTCGGGGGGGGAACACAGATACGCAGTATTTT.

This clone was seen a few times. This CDR3 is CASNPGQGVYGYTF. Here the CDR3 DNA reads TGTGCCAGCAACCCGGGACAGGGGGTCTATGGCTACACCTTC. The chain links TRBV9 to TRBJ1-2; 11 bases match TRBD1. The CDR3 is 14 amino acids. Per germline, CDR1 SGDLS and CDR2 YYNGEE. V lost 6 bases, J lost 4 bases, and 5 bases stayed unmatched.

The V and J genes are TRBV28 and TRBJ2-7; 7 bases are shared with TRBD1. Germline assignment: CDR1 MDHEN and CDR2 SYDVKM. V gave up 4 bases and J gave up 4 bases; unmatched junction bases: 4. CDR3 length: 13 residues. CDR3 sequence: CASSSRTGYEQYF. For the CDR3, the DNA is TGTGCCAGCAGTTCTAGGACAGGTTACGAGCAGTACTTC.

V and J are TRBV5-4 and TRBJ2-4; no firm D call. Deletions cut 0 bases from V and 2 bases from J, with 6 bases between. Germline V gives CDR1 SGHNT, CDR2 YYREEE (reference sequence). The CDR3 covers 14 residues. CDR3: CASSLATTKNIQYF. The CDR3 coding sequence is TGTGCCAGCAGCTTGGCCACGACCAAAAACATTCAGTACTTC.

J is TRBJ2-2 and V is TRBV5-1; D is undetermined. Germline V gene data show CDR1 as SGHRS and CDR2 as YFSETQ. The V and J ends lost 4 bases and 5 bases respectively, with 9 bases between them. The CDR3 spans 13 residues. CDR3: CASSATPTGELFF. The CDR3 DNA is TGCGCCAGCAGCGCTACACCAACCGGGGAGCTGTTTTTT.

The V and J genes are TRBV25-1 and TRBJ1-1; D is unclear. The CDR3 totals 12 residues. Germline lookup yields CDR1 MGHDK and CDR2 SYGVNS. Trimming cost V 1 base and J 3 bases, with 3 bases left between them. CDR3 amino acids: CASSEWDTEAFF. CDR3 nucleotides: TGTGCCAGCAGTGAATGGGACACTGAAGCTTTCTTT.

The V gene is TRBV19, the J gene TRBJ2-5; 14 nucleotides match TRBD2. V gave up 6 bases and J gave up 5 bases; unmatched junction bases: 11. Germline V CDR1 and CDR2: LNHDA, SQIVND (reference sequence). The length of the CDR3 is 17 residues. CDR3 in amino acids: CASSPMGTSGSVETQYF. The CDR3 bases are TGTGCCAGTAGCCCAATGGGGACTAGCGGGAGCGTGGAGACCCAGTACTTC.

The gene calls are TRBV29-1 and TRBJ2-3, with no clear D. From germline, CDR1 is SQVTM and CDR2 ANQGSEA. Between the trimmed V and J ends, which lost 4 bases and 0 bases, there was a span of 11 bases. The CDR3 is made up of 14 amino acids. Here the CDR3 reads CSVGGSYSTDTQYF. CDR3 sequence (DNA): TGCAGCGTTGGGGGATCTTATAGCACAGATACGCAGTATTTT.

The chain is built from TRBV7-2 and TRBJ1-2; a weak D match, TRBD1 (5 bases). V dropped 7 bases and J dropped 7 bases, with 16 bases sitting between them. The CDR3 length is 13 residues. CDR1 is SGHTA, CDR2 FQGNSA, per germline. The CDR3 loop reads CASTRRDLPGYTF. As DNA, the CDR3 is TGTGCCAGCACAAGAAGGGACTTGCCTGGCTACACCTTC.

The chain has TRBV5-1 and TRBJ2-1; weak D call: TRBD2 (5 bases). Germline V gene lookup returns CDR1 SGHRS and CDR2 YFSETQ. The V end was cut by 0 bases, the J end by 7 bases, with 14 bases between. The CDR3 spans 15 residues. The CDR3 DNA reads TGCGCCAGCAGCTTGGACTTCTCCCGCGGGAATGAGCAGTTCTTC. Protein product: CASSLDFSRGNEQFF. Based on the CDR3 plus reference TRBV5-1 and TRBJ2-1, the full variable domain is KAGVTQTPRYLIKTRGQQVTLSCSPISGHRSVSWYQQTPGQGLQFLFEYFSETQRNKGNFPGRFSGRQFSNSRSEMNVSTLELGDSALYLCASSLDFSRGNEQFFGPGTRLTVL.